This record looks at one T cell receptor (beta chain) sequence and its context. The CDR3 runs to 14 residues. The ends lost 3 bases at V and 4 bases at J; junction bases unmatched: 1. Germline-derived CDR1 and CDR2 are MNHEY and SMNVEV (reference sequence). Method: immunoSEQ multiplex PCR; TCRdb's copy keeps in-frame clones and lacks some. The sample records fewer than 200,000 clones, approximately 90% being singletons. These data come from a study of control samples from healthy donors and cancer patients. The sequencing sample was made of blood. The chain carries TRBV27 and TRBJ2-7; TRBD2 matches at 12 bases. The TCR comes from a man younger than 45 in good health. CDR3 amino acids: CASSLTSGSYEQYF. CDR3 nucleotides: TGTGCCAGCAGTTTGACTAGCGGGAGTTACGAGCAGTACTTC.